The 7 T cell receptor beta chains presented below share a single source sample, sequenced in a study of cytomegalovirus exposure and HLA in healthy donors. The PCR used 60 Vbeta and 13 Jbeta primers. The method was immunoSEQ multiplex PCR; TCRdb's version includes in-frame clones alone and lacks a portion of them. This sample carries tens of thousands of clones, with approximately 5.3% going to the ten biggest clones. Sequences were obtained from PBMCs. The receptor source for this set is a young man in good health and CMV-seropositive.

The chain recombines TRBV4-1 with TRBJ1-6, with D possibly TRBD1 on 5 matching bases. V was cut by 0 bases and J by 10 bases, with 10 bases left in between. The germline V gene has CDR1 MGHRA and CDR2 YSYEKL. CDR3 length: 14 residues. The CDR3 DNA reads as TGCGCCAGCAGCCAAGATATCGGGGGATCACCCCTCCACTTT. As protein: CASSQDIGGSPLHF.

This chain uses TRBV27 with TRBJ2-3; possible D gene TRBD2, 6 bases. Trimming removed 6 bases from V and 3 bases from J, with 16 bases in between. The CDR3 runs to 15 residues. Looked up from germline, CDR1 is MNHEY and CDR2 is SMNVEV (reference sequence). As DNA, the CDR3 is TGTGCCAGCAGCACCGGCGGGGCGGGTACAGATACGCAGTATTTT. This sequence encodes CASSTGGAGTDTQYF.

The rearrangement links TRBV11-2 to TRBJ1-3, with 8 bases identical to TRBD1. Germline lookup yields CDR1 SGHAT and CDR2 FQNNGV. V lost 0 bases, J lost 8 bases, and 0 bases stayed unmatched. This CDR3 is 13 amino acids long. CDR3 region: CASSLDRGHTIYF. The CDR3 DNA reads TGTGCCAGCAGCTTAGACAGGGGGCACACCATATATTTT.

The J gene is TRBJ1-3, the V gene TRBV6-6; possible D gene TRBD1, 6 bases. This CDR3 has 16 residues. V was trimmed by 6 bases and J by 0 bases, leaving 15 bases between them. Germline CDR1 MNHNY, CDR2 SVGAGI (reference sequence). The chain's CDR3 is CASSPGDRYSGNTIYF. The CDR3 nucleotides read TGTGCCAGCAGCCCGGGTGACAGGTACTCTGGAAACACCATATATTTT.

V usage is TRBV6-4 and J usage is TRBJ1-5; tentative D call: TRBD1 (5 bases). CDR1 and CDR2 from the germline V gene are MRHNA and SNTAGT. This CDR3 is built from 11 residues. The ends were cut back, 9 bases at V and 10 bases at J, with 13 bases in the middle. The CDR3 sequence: CARLGRGPQHF. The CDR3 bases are TGTGCCAGATTGGGGCGGGGTCCCCAGCATTTT.

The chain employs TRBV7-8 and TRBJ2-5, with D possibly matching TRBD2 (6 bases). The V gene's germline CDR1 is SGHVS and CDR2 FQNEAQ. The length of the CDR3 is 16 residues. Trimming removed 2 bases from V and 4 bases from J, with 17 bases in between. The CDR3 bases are TGTGCCAGCAGCTTAACGTTCTTTGGGGGGAGAGAGACCCAGTACTTC. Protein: CASSLTFFGGRETQYF.

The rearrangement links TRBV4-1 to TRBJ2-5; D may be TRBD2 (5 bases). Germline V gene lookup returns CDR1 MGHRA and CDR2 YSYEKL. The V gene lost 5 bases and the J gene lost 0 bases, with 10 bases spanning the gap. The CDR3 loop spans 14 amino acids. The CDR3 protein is CASSYRGYQETQYF. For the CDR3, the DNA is TGCGCCAGCAGCTACAGAGGGTACCAAGAGACCCAGTACTTC.